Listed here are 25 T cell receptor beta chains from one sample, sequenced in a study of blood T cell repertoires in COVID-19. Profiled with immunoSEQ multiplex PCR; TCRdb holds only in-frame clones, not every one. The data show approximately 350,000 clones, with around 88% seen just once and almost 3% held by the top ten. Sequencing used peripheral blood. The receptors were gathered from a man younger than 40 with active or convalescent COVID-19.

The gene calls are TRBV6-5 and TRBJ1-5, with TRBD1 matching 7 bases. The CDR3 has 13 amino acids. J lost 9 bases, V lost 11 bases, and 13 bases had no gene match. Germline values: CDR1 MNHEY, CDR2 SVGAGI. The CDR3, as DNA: TGTGCCTCGGCTAGGAGGGGGCATCGGCCCCAGCATTTT. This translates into CASARRGHRPQHF.

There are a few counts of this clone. The chain's CDR3 is CATSREKAGVDEQYF. The CDR3 DNA follows: TGTGCCACCAGCAGAGAAAAAGCAGGGGTAGACGAGCAGTACTTC. The J gene is TRBJ2-7, the V gene TRBV15; D possibly corresponds to TRBD1 (6 bases). The CDR3 has 15 amino acids. CDR1 is LNHNV, CDR2 YYDKDF, per germline (reference sequence). Deletions cut 0 bases from V and 5 bases from J, with 14 bases between. The whole variable domain, filled in from reference TRBV15 and TRBJ2-7, reads DAMVIQNPRYQVTQFGKPVTLSCSQTLNHNVMYWYQQKSSQAPKLLFHYYDKDFNNEADTPDNFQSRRPNTSFCFLDIRSPGLGDTAMYLCATSREKAGVDEQYFGPGTRLTVT.

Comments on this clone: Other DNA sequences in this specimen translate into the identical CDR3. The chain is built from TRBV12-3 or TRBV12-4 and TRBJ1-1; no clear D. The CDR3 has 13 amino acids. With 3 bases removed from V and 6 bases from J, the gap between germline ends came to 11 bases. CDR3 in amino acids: CASSLAVRAEAFF. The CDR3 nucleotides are TGTGCCAGCAGTTTGGCGGTGAGGGCTGAAGCTTTCTTT.

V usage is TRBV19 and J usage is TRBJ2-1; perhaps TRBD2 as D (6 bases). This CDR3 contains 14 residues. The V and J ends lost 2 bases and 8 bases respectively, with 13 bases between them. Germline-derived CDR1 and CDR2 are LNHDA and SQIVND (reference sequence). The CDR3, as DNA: TGTGCCAGTAGTATACCAAGCGGGTTTGATGAGCAGTTCTTC. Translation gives CASSIPSGFDEQFF. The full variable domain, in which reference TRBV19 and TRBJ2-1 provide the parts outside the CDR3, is DGGITQSPKYLFRKEGQNVTLSCEQNLNHDAMYWYRQDPGQGLRLIYYSQIVNDFQKGDIAEGYSVSREKKESFPLTVTSAQKNPTAFYLCASSIPSGFDEQFFGPGTRLTVL.

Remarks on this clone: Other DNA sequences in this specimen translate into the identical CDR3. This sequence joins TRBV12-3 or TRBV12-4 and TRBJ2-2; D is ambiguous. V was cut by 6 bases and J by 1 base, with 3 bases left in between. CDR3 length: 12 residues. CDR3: CASSLNTGELFF. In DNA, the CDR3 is TGTGCCAGCAGCCTGAACACCGGGGAGCTGTTTTTT.

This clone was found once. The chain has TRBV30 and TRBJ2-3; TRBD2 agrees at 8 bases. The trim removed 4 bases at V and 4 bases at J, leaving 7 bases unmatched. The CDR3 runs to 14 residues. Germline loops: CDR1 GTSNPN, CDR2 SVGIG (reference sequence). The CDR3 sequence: CAWNPGGAPDTQYF. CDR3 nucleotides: TGTGCCTGGAACCCCGGGGGGGCCCCAGATACGCAGTATTTT.

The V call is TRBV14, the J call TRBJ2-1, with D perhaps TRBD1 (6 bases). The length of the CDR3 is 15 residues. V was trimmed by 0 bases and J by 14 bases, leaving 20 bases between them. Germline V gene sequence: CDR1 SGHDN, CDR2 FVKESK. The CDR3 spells CASSQEGGFGSIKFF. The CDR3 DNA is TGTGCCAGCAGCCAAGAAGGGGGATTCGGATCAATCAAGTTCTTC.

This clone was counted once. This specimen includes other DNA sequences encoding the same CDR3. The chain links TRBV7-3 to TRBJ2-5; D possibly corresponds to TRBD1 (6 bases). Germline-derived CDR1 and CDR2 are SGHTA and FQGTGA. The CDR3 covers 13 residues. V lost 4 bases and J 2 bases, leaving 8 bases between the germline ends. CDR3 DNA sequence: TGTGCCAGCAGCTCCGGACAGCAAGAGACCCAGTACTTC. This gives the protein CASSSGQQETQYF.

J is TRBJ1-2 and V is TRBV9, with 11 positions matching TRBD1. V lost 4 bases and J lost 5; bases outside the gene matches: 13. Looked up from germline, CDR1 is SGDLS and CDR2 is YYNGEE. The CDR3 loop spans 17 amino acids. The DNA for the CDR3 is TGTGCCAGCAGCCTTGGACAGGGGGCGAAAGAGATTTATGGCTACACCTTC. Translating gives CASSLGQGAKEIYGYTF.

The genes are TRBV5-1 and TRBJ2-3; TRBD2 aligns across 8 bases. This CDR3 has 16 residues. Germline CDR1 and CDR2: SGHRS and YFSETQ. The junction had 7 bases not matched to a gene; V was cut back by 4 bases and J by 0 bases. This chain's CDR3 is CASSLGRGGSTDTQYF. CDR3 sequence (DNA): TGCGCCAGCAGCCTGGGGCGCGGGGGGAGCACAGATACGCAGTATTTT.

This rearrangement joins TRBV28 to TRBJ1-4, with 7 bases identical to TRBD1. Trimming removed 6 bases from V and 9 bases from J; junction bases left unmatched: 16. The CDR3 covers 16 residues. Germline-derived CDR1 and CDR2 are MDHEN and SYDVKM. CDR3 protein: CASSLSSGGVWQKLFF. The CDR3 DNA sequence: TGTGCCAGCAGCCTATCCTCAGGGGGAGTATGGCAAAAACTGTTTTTT.

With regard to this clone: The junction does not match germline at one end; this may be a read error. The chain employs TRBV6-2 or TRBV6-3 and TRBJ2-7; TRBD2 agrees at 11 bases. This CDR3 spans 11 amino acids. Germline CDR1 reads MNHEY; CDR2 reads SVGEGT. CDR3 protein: CASSLGLAGLF. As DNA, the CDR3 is TGTGCCAGCAGTCTCGGACTAGCGGGTCTTTTC.

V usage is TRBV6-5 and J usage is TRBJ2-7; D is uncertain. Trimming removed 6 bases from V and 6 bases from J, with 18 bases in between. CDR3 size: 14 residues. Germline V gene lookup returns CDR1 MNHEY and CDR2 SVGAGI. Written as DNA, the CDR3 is TGTGCCAGCAGCCCCCCTGCTAGAAGAGGCGAGCAGTACTTC. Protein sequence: CASSPPARRGEQYF.

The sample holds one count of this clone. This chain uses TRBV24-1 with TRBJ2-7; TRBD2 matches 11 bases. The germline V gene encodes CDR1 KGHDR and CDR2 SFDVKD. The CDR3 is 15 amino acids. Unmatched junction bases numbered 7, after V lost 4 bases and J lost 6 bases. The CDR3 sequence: CATSDPSSGRTEQYF. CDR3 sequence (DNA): TGTGCCACCAGTGACCCCTCTAGCGGGAGGACCGAGCAGTACTTC.

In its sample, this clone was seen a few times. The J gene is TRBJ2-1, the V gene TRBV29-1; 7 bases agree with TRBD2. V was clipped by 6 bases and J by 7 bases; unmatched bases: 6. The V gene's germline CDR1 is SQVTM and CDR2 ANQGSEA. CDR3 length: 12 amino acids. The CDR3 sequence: CSVQRGPNEQFF. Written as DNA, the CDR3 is TGCAGCGTACAGCGGGGTCCTAATGAGCAGTTCTTC.

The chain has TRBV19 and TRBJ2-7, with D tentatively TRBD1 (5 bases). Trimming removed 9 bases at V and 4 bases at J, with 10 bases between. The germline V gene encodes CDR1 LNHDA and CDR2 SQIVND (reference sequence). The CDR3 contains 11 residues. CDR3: CASRQGYEQYF. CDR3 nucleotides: TGTGCCAGCCGTCAGGGATACGAGCAGTACTTC.

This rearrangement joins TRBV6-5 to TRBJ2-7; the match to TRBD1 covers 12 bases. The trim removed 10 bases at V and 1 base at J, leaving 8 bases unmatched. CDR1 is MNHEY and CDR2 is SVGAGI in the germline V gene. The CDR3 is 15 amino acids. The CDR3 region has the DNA TGTGCCACGGGACAGGGGGCGTTAGGGTCCTACGAGCAGTACTTC. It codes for CATGQGALGSYEQYF.

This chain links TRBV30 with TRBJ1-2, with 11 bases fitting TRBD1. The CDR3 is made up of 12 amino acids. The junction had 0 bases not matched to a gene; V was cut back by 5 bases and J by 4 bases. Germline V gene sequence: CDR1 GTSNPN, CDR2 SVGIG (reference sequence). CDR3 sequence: CAWGTGGYGYTF. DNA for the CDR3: TGTGCCTGGGGGACAGGGGGCTATGGCTACACCTTC.

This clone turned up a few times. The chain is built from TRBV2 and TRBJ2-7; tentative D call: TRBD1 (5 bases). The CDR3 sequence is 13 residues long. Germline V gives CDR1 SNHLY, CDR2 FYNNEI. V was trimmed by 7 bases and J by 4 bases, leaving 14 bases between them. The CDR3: CASTLAGKYEQYF. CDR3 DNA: TGTGCCAGCACTCTTGCAGGGAAGTACGAGCAGTACTTC.

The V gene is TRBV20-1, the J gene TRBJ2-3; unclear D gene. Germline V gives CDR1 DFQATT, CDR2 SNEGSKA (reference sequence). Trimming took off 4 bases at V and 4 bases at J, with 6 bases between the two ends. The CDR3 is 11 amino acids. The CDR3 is CSATFADTQYF. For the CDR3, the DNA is TGCAGTGCTACGTTCGCAGATACGCAGTATTTT.

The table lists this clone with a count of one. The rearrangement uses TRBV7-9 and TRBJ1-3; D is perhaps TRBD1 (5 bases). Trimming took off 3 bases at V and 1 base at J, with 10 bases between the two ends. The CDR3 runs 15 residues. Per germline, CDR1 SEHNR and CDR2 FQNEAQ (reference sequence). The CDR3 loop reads CASSFGGSSGNTIYF. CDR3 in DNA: TGTGCCAGCAGCTTTGGGGGGTCATCTGGAAACACCATATATTTT.

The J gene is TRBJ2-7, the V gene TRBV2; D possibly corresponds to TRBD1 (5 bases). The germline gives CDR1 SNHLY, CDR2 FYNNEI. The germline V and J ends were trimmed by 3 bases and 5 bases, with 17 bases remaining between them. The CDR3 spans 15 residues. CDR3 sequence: CASSESGRERHEQYF. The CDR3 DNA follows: TGTGCCAGCAGTGAGTCCGGCAGGGAAAGGCACGAGCAGTACTTC.

This CDR3 is CASSQTGTGGTNEKLFF. CDR3 nucleotides: TGTGCCAGCAGCCAAACCGGGACAGGGGGAACTAATGAAAAACTGTTTTTT. The chain combines TRBV4-2 with TRBJ1-4; TRBD1 aligns across 11 bases. V trimming: 2 bases; J trimming: 1 base; junction bases outside the gene matches: 3. From germline, CDR1 is LGHNA and CDR2 YNFKEQ. The CDR3 extends over 17 amino acids.

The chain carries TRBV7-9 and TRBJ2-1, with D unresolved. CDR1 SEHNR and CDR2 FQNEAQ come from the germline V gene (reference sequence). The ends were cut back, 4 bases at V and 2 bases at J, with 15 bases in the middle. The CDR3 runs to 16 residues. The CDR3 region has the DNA TGTGCCAGCAGCTCGGAACAGAGTTCTACCTACAATGAGCAGTTCTTC. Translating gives CASSSEQSSTYNEQFF.

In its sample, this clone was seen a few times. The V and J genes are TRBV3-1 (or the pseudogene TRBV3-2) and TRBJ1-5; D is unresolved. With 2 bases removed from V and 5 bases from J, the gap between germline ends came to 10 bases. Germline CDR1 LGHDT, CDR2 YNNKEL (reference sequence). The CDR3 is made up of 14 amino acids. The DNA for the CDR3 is TGTGCCAGCAGCCAACGGCAGACTTATCAGCCCCAGCATTTT. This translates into CASSQRQTYQPQHF.